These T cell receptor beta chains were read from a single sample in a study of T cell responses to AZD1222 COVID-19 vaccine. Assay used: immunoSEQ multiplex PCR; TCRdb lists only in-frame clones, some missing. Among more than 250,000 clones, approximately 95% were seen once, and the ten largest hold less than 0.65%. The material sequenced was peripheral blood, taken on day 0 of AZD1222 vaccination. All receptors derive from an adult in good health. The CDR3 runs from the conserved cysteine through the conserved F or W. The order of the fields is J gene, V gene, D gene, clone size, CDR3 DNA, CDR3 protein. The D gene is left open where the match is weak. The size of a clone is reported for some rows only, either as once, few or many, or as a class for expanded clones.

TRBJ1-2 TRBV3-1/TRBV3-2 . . TGTGCCAGCAGCCAAGCATCAGGGATTGGCTACACCTTC CASSQASGIGYTF
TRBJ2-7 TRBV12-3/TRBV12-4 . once TGTGCCAGCAGTTTAGCGGGAGATTACGAGCAGTACTTC CASSLAGDYEQYF
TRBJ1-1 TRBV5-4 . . TGTGCCAGCAGCTTAAACAGCCCGGGAGAAGCTTTCTTT CASSLNSPGEAFF
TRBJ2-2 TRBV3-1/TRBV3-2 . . TGTGCCAGCAGCCAAGTACGGGCCGGGGAGCTGTTTTTT CASSQVRAGELFF
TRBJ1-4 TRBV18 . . TGTGCCAGCTCACCGCCGGGACAATTGATTGCAACTAATGAAAAACTGTTTTTT CASSPPGQLIATNEKLFF
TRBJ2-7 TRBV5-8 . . TGTGCCAGCAGCGCCTCGACCCCCTACGAGCAGTACTTC CASSASTPYEQYF
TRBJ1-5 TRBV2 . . TGTGCCAGCTCTATAGATAGCAATCAGCCCCAGCATTTT CASSIDSNQPQHF
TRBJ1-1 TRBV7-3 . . TGTGCCAGCAGCCTCGACAGGCTAGGAGAAGCTTTCTTT CASSLDRLGEAFF
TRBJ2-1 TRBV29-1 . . TGCAGCGTTGAACCGCCGGAGGACAATGAGCAGTTCTTC CSVEPPEDNEQFF
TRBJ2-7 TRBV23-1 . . TGCGCCAGCAGTCTTCGTCACTACGAGCAGTACTTC CASSLRHYEQYF
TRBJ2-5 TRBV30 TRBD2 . TGTGCCTGGAGTGGGAGTAGCGGGGGGGAGACCCAGTACTTC CAWSGSSGGETQYF
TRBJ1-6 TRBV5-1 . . TGCGCCAGCAGCTGGAGCGGGACGGGTGGTTCACCCCTCCACTTT CASSWSGTGGSPLHF
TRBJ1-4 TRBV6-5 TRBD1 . TGTGCCAGCAGTTCAGGCCCCGGGACAGGGGGTGAAAAACTGTTTTTT CASSSGPGTGGEKLFF
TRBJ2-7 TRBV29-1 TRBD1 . TGCAGCGTTGAAGTGGGACAGAACTACGAGCAGTACTTC CSVEVGQNYEQYF
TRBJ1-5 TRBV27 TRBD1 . TGTGCCAGCAGTTTAGGACAGGGGGCGGGTCAGCCCCAGCATTTT CASSLGQGAGQPQHF
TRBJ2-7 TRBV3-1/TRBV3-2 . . TGTGCCAGCAGCCTCAGAGCTATCCCCTACGAGCAGTACTTC CASSLRAIPYEQYF
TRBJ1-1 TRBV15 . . TGTGCCACCAGGAACACCTTGAACACTGAAGCTTTCTTT CATRNTLNTEAFF
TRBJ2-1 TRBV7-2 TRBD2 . TGTGCCAGCAGCTTCAAAATAGCGGGACCCAACAATGAGCAGTTCTTC CASSFKIAGPNNEQFF
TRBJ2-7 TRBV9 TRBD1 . TGTGCCAGCAGTAAGGTAGGGACAGACCTCTACGAGCAGTACTTC CASSKVGTDLYEQYF
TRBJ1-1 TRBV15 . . TGTGCCACCAGCCCCGGACTGGCGAACACTGAAGCTTTCTTT CATSPGLANTEAFF
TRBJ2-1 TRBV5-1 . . TGCGCCAGCAGCCCGCCCCTTAGCTCCTACAATGAGCAGTTCTTC CASSPPLSSYNEQFF
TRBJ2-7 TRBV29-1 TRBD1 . TGCAGCGTACAAGGACAGGGGGGGGCCTACGAGCAGTACTTC CSVQGQGGAYEQYF
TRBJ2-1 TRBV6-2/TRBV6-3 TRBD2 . TGTGCCAGCAGTTACCGCGGCGGGGGACTCTACAATGAGCAGTTCTTC CASSYRGGGLYNEQFF
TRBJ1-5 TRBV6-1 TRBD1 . TGTGCCAGCAGTGAAGAGAAGGGGGCGCGGATGTCATGGCAGCCCCAGCATTTT CASSEEKGARMSWQPQHF
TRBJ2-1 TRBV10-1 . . TGCGCCAGCAGTACGCGGAGGAAACACAATGAGCAGTTCTTC CASSTRRKHNEQFF
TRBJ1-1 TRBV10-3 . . TGTGCCATCAGGGAGGACACTGAAGTTTTCTTT CAIREDTEVFF
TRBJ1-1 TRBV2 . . TGTGCCAGCGGTACTCAGCCAGAAGCTTTCTTT CASGTQPEAFF
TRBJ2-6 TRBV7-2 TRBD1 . TGTGCCAGCAGCTTCAAACCGGGACAGGGTTTGTCTGGGGCCAACGTCCTGACTTTC CASSFKPGQGLSGANVLTF
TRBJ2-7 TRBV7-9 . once TGTGCCAGCAGCGTAGGGGGGAGTTGCTACGAGCAGTACTTC CASSVGGSCYEQYF
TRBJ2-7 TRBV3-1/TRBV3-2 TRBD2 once TGTGCCAGCAGCCAAGCGGGACTAGCGGGGAGCTCCTACGAGCAGTACTTC CASSQAGLAGSSYEQYF
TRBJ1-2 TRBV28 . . TGTGCCAGCAGTTTATCCATAACAGTTCTATATGGCTACACCTTC CASSLSITVLYGYTF
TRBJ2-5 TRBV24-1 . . TGTGCCACCAGTGATTTACAGGGAGGGGAGACCCAGTACTTC CATSDLQGGETQYF
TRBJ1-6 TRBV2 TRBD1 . TGTGCCAGCTACAGGGGAATCCTTTTCTCACCCCTCCACTTT CASYRGILFSPLHF
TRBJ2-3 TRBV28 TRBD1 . TGTGCCAGCAGTTCGGCAGGGGGCCCCACAGATACGCAGTATTTT CASSSAGGPTDTQYF
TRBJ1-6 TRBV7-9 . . TGTGCCACTACGCCCCAAATGGACTCTTCGGCCCTCCACTTT CATTPQMDSSALHF
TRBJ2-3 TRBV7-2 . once TGTGCCAGCAGCTTAAGCGGCGGGGCCCGTGGGCGAGTGCAGTATTTT CASSLSGGARGRVQYF
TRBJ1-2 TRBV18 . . TGTGCCAGCTCACCCGATATGGATGGCTACACCTTC CASSPDMDGYTF
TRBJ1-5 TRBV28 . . TGTGCCAGCAGCCAGGGGTTGGGCAATCAGCCCCAGCATTTT CASSQGLGNQPQHF
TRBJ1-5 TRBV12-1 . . TGTGCCAGCAGCTTTGCGCGCACCCCCGGCCGACTAGAGAATCAGCCCCAGCATTTT CASSFARTPGRLENQPQHF
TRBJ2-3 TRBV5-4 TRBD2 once TGTGCCAGCAGCTCCGTTAGCGGGAGGGGGGGCACAGATACGCAGTATTTT CASSSVSGRGGTDTQYF
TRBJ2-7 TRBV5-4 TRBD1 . TGTGCCAGCAGCCCCGGGGGACAGGGTATCTACGAGCAGTACTTC CASSPGGQGIYEQYF
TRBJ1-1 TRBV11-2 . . TGTGCCAGCAGCCGCGGCCCTAACCCGGGGGGAGGGACTGAAGCTTTCTTT CASSRGPNPGGGTEAFF
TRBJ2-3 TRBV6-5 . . TGTGCCAGCAGACGGGACAGCACAGATACGCAGTATTTT CASRRDSTDTQYF
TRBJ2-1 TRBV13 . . TGTGCCAGCAGCTTAAGTATTTCCAGCTCCTACAATGAGCAGTTCTTC CASSLSISSSYNEQFF
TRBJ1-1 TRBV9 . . TGTGCCAGCAGCGTACCCCAAAGACTGAACACTGAAGCTTTCTTT CASSVPQRLNTEAFF
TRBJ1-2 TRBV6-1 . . TGTGCCAGCAGTGAAGTGGGGTGGAGGGGAAGTAACTATGGCTACACCTTC CASSEVGWRGSNYGYTF
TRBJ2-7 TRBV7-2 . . TGTGCCAGCCGCGTAGCCTACGAGCAGTACTTC CASRVAYEQYF